Listed below are T cell receptor beta chains from one sample, sequenced in a study of blood T cell repertoires in COVID-19. Method: immunoSEQ multiplex PCR; TCRdb's copy keeps in-frame clones and lacks some. The sample gives roughly 250,000 clones, about 89% of which show up once; around 10% is in the top ten. The material sequenced was peripheral blood. These receptors came from a middle-aged man who had recovered from COVID-19. The CDR3 runs from the conserved cysteine through the conserved F or W. Fields, in order: J gene, D gene, V gene, clone size, CDR3 protein, CDR3 DNA. A D gene is named only where the DNA matches it firmly. Rows may omit the clone size; those that give it use once, few, many or a size class.

TRBJ2-3 TRBD2 TRBV4-3 - CASSQKGLADTDTQYF TGCGCCAGCAGCCAGAAGGGACTAGCGGACACAGATACGCAGTATTTT
TRBJ2-3 TRBD2 TRBV19 - CASSGLAGGDTQYF TGTGCCAGCTCCGGACTAGCGGGAGGGGATACGCAGTATTTT
TRBJ2-2 TRBD2 TRBV2 - CASKTGGGSAGELFF TGTGCCAGCAAAACCGGCGGGGGATCGGCCGGGGAGCTGTTTTTT
TRBJ2-5 - TRBV7-9 - CASSNDNRRETQYF TGTGCCAGCAGCAACGACAACCGGAGGGAGACCCAGTACTTC
TRBJ2-1 TRBD2 TRBV11-2 - CASRRGEGGYNEQFF TGTGCCAGCAGACGAGGGGAGGGAGGTTACAATGAGCAGTTCTTC
TRBJ2-7 - TRBV19 once CATAQRALLDEQYF TGTGCCACCGCGCAGAGGGCTCTCTTGGACGAGCAGTACTTC
TRBJ1-3 - TRBV11-3 once CASSLGEEHTIYF TGTGCCAGCAGCTTAGGAGAGGAACACACCATATATTTT
TRBJ2-3 - TRBV6-4 - CASSVLGDTDTQYF TGTGCCAGCAGTGTACTGGGAGACACAGATACGCAGTATTTT
TRBJ2-7 - TRBV4-2 - CASSQGPAGLSSYEQYF TGTGCCAGCAGCCAAGGTCCTGCGGGGCTTAGCTCCTACGAGCAGTACTTC
TRBJ2-3 - TRBV7-3 - CASSILGLTDTQYF TGTGCCAGCAGCATCTTGGGCCTAACAGATACGCAGTATTTT
TRBJ2-3 TRBD2 TRBV15 - CATSGRRRSGGATDTQYF TGTGCCACCAGCGGACGCCGGCGGAGCGGGGGAGCCACAGATACGCAGTATTTT
TRBJ2-7 - TRBV7-2 few CASSGGAGTPSYEQYF TGTGCCAGCAGCGGGGGCGCCGGGACACCTTCCTACGAGCAGTACTTC
TRBJ1-4 - TRBV7-8 - CASSLEGGAEKLFF TGTGCCAGCAGCTTAGAAGGGGGGGCTGAAAAACTGTTTTTT
TRBJ1-2 - TRBV21-1 - CASTKELDGELGADNYGYTF TGTGCCAGCACCAAGGAGCTGGATGGGGAGTTGGGTGCCGATAACTATGGCTACACCTTC
TRBJ1-3 - TRBV11-2 - CASSLSRNTIYF TGTGCCAGCAGCTTGTCTAGGAACACCATATATTTT
TRBJ2-1 - TRBV27 - CASSLSFPYNEQFF TGTGCCAGCAGTTTATCTTTTCCTTACAATGAGCAGTTCTTC
TRBJ1-1 TRBD1 TRBV6-5 - CASSYGRGAGTEAFF TGTGCCAGCAGTTACGGCAGGGGGGCCGGCACTGAAGCTTTCTTT
TRBJ1-4 - TRBV18 - CASSPPPNEKLFF TGTGCCAGCTCACCACCCCCAAATGAAAAACTGTTTTTT
TRBJ1-1 - TRBV6-1 - CASSEAEGRWVPGQVNTEAFF TGTGCCAGCAGTGAAGCGGAGGGTCGGTGGGTCCCGGGTCAGGTGAACACTGAAGCTTTCTTT
TRBJ1-2 - TRBV6-5 - CASSYSKAPLLYGYTF TGTGCCAGCAGTTACTCGAAAGCTCCCCTTTTGTATGGCTACACCTTC
TRBJ1-6 - TRBV19 - CASSNLGGNSPLHF TGTGCCAGTAGTAACCTAGGAGGGAATTCACCCCTCCACTTT
TRBJ2-5 TRBD2 TRBV30 - CAELTTSGLETQYF TGTGCCGAACTTACGACTAGCGGGTTGGAGACCCAGTACTTC
TRBJ1-6 TRBD1 TRBV7-9 - CASSLGGGGSPLHF TGTGCCAGCAGCTTAGGAGGGGGCGGCTCACCCCTCCACTTT
TRBJ2-7 - TRBV10-3 - CAISESATALYEQYF TGTGCCATCAGTGAGTCAGCGACAGCCTTATACGAGCAGTACTTC
TRBJ2-7 TRBD1 TRBV10-3 - CASGSRDRDEQYF TGTGCCAGCGGATCCCGGGACAGGGACGAGCAGTACTTC
TRBJ2-7 - TRBV27 - CASSRTGNRYEQYF TGTGCCAGCAGTCGCACAGGGAACAGATACGAGCAGTACTTC
TRBJ2-5 - TRBV20-1 - CSAGWETQYF TGCAGTGCCGGGTGGGAGACCCAGTACTTC
TRBJ2-7 TRBD1 TRBV12-3/TRBV12-4 once CASWRTGTNEQYF TGTGCCAGCTGGAGGACAGGGACGAACGAGCAGTACTTC
TRBJ1-2 - TRBV2 - CATRFQGSYGYTF TGTGCCACCAGGTTTCAGGGCTCCTATGGCTACACCTTC
TRBJ2-5 - TRBV7-9 - CASTPPGLRETQYF TGTGCCAGCACGCCCCCGGGGTTGAGGGAGACCCAGTACTTC
TRBJ1-1 - TRBV9 - CASSVDFRGNTEAFF TGTGCCAGCAGCGTAGATTTTAGAGGGAACACTGAAGCTTTCTTT
TRBJ2-2 - TRBV21-1 - CASSKCPPIKPGELFF TGTGCCAGCAGCAAATGTCCCCCTATTAAACCCGGGGAGCTGTTTTTT
TRBJ2-1 TRBD2 TRBV5-1 - CASSLVASGDYNEQFF TGCGCCAGCAGCTTGGTGGCTAGCGGGGACTACAATGAGCAGTTCTTC
TRBJ1-3 TRBD1 TRBV9 - CASSRGVPGQITLLGNTIYF TGTGCCAGCAGCCGGGGCGTACCGGGACAGATAACCTTACTTGGAAACACCATATATTTT
TRBJ1-2 TRBD1 TRBV18 once CASSPTGQGGRGYTF TGTGCCAGCTCACCCACGGGACAGGGGGGTCGAGGCTACACCTTC
TRBJ2-3 - TRBV13 - CASSLVSGLLGTDTQYF TGTGCCAGCAGCTTAGTTTCAGGGCTACTCGGCACAGATACGCAGTATTTT
TRBJ2-7 - TRBV27 - CASSSYPGSSYEQYF TGTGCCAGCAGTTCTTATCCGGGATCTTCCTACGAGCAGTACTTC